This TCR beta chain was captured in a study of cytomegalovirus exposure and HLA in healthy donors. Germline CDR1 LNHNV, CDR2 YYDKDF (reference sequence). V dropped 0 bases and J dropped 5 bases, with 10 bases sitting between them. The CDR3 consists of 14 residues. PCR was performed using 60 Vbeta and 13 Jbeta primers. The method was immunoSEQ multiplex PCR; TCRdb's version includes in-frame clones alone and lacks a portion of them. The data show approximately 150,000 clones, with approximately 80% seen just once and 1.3% held by the top ten. V gene TRBV15 combines with J gene TRBJ1-2, with a possible D match to TRBD1 (5 bases). This clonotype was sampled from a man younger than 45 in good health and CMV-seronegative. Sequencing was carried out using PBMCs. DNA of the CDR3: TGTGCCACCAGCAGAGATGGACAAGGTTATGGCTACACCTTC. Its protein product is CATSRDGQGYGYTF. Complete variable domain (other parts from reference TRBV15 and TRBJ1-2): DAMVIQNPRYQVTQFGKPVTLSCSQTLNHNVMYWYQQKSSQAPKLLFHYYDKDFNNEADTPDNFQSRRPNTSFCFLDIRSPGLGDTAMYLCATSRDGQGYGYTFGSGTRLTVV.